This entry is about one T cell receptor (beta chain). What it binds is unknown. TCRdb re-called the 5' RACE reads with MiXCR, one entry per CDR3 protein. This table holds tens of thousands of distinct CDR3 sequences, roughly 8% found once. The data are from a study of T cells after yellow fever vaccination. Whole-study results and caveats: The booster saw the reappearance of most primary-vaccination clones (approximately 97% CD4, around 90% CD8). A small share of clonotypes appeared in both CD4 and CD8 compartments.

The length of the CDR3 is 15 residues. Germline V gene data show CDR1 as SGHVS and CDR2 as FNYEAQ. The ends lost 6 bases at V and 7 bases at J; junction bases unmatched: 8. The chain joins TRBV7-6 to TRBJ2-3, with 12 bases identical to TRBD2. The clonotype originates from a man younger than 40 who received the YFV17D yellow fever vaccine. This material consisted of CD8+ T cells sorted from PBMCs, taken on the day of the yellow fever booster vaccination. The CDR3 spells CASSSLAGGPNTQYF. CDR3 DNA sequence: TGTGCCAGCAGTTCACTAGCGGGGGGACCTAATACGCAGTATTTT.